This T cell receptor beta chain appears in the sequencing data of a study of blood T cells in healthy people across ages. Study as a whole: Per two T cells, template switching captured roughly one barcoded beta molecule.

Regarding the study as a whole: There were more naive CD4+ cells and higher diversity in long-lived donors than in aged donors.

A second PCR of roughly 7 to 11 cycles used a sample-barcoded 5' primer and a J-beta primer mix. From the 5' RACE reads, TCRdb called clonotypes with MiXCR, one entry per CDR3 protein. The profile covers 800,000 to 950,000 distinct CDR3 sequences, with about 48% appearing a single time and roughly 13% taken by the ten largest. Russia was home to the donors, healthy Caucasian individuals aged about 6 to 90. The extraction recovered at least 6 micrograms of total RNA per sample. Details on this clonotype: Its antigen is unidentified.

The specimen was blood. The clonotype comes from a man aged 30 to 45 in good health.

CDR3 in DNA: TGCAGTGCCCCGGGACAGGGTTCGGATTCACCCCTCCACTTT. Translation: CSAPGQGSDSPLHF. The chain employs TRBV20-1 and TRBJ1-6; 9 positions match TRBD1. J was trimmed by 8 bases and V by 6 bases; bases with no gene match: 8. This CDR3 spans 14 amino acids. The V gene's germline CDR1 is DFQATT and CDR2 SNEGSKA (reference sequence).